The present TCR beta chain was sequenced within a study of cytomegalovirus exposure and HLA in healthy donors (dated by TCRdb to about 2017). In the study overall: An earlier analysis of 587 of the donors reported 250 to 300 Gb of sequence data and 95 million to 140 million unique TCR beta sequences obtained from about 180 million T cells. The number of donors typed differed by locus, with 629-630 for A, B, C, DRB1 and DQB1, roughly 550 for DQA1, approximately 570 for DPA1, and around 460 for DPB1. High-throughput TCR immunosequencing, statistical association of individual TCRs with disease status, and machine learning were combined to predict cytomegalovirus infection status. Of the approximately 400 genotyped donors, less than 85% were placed in the genetic ancestry cluster associated with self-reported Caucasian donors. HLA typing included class I and class II loci at four-digit resolution. Genome-wide SNP genotypes for about 60% of the 666 donors were used in a later genetic analysis, which treated that subset as a discovery cohort. A later analysis re-examined previously published TCR beta repertoires from just over 650 donors and added high-resolution HLA genotyping to investigate patterns of TCR occurrence. Rather than using new phenotypic data, the later analysis identified candidate immune exposures from TCR beta sequences and from how often those sequences occurred across donors. Alongside the repertoire data, information on donor age, sex, ethnicity and CMV serostatus was compiled. Because of strong linkage in the cohort, roughly five DR-DQ haplotypes were treated as single units for association and clustering. In an earlier analysis of over 550 of the donors, high-throughput TCR beta sequencing was used to judge whether each TCR beta V gene segment behaved as functional or pseudogenic. An early release that covered about 600 HLA-typed donors contained around 330 gigabases of sequencing data and 85 million to 100 million unique TCR sequences. The study was designed to test whether signatures of past pathogen exposure could be identified by cataloging public T cell receptors. Along with the approximately 700-subject first cohort, a separate validation cohort of about 110 different subjects was used. Every discovery cohort repertoire had been produced on one sequencing platform. On average, about 240,000 unique TCR beta nucleotide sequences were sequenced per donor among a few hundred genotyped donors of the cohort, with roughly 20% of those sequences being non-productive. Using immunosequencing, the study profiled T cell repertoires from 500 to 800 subjects and related those repertoires to cytomegalovirus serostatus.

The germline V gene (reference sequence) sets CDR1 to MNHEY and CDR2 to SMNVEV. From cysteine to phenylalanine, the CDR3 is 13 amino acids long. Only the CDR3 portion is preserved as DNA: 39 bases, with reading frame beginning at the first base. Trimming removed 3 bases from V and 0 bases from J, leaving 6 bases between the germline ends. What the research found in general, with its limitations: A further reported finding was that TCR beta sequences accurately predicted the HLA-A and HLA-B alleles for most subjects in the first cohort. In a later analysis, HLA-associated TCR beta chains showed more clonal expansion and lower generation probabilities than non-associated chains that were equally common. The earlier analysis of some 540 of the donors excluded roughly 16 rarely observed V segments, including chromosome 9 orphons, because counts were too low. In vitro tests confirmed that a few of the cytomegalovirus-associated TCR beta chains recognize cytomegalovirus antigens. For the cohort, immune exposure information was limited to CMV serostatus. In a later analysis, most CMV-associated TCR beta chains were found to appear HLA-restricted, with HLA associations seemingly driven largely by CMV exposure. In a later analysis, TCR association rates were found to vary across HLA loci, with the most associated TCRs seen for DRB1 alleles and the fewest for HLA-C alleles. Compared with the 666-donor mean, donors in an Asian-associated ancestry cluster had fewer N-insertions in productive TCRs, according to a later genetic analysis. The study gave a list of about 150 TCR beta chains associated with cytomegalovirus. An earlier analysis of some 560 of the donors showed that most TCR beta V segments appeared in productive rearrangements either about 87% or about 30% of the time, which broadly matched IMGT annotations. In this cohort, only TCR beta chains were sequenced, and detectable features were limited by the absence of alpha or paired-chain data. The presence/absence analyses assumed that sequencing depth was roughly uniform across donors, and that assumption may not be true. In a later analysis, several top co-occurrence clusters were reported to appear linked to parvovirus B19, influenza, CMV and Epstein-Barr virus. Correlated functional status among segregating V segments might reflect linkage disequilibrium, but an unknown experimental factor could not be ruled out. At a false discovery rate of 0.05, a later analysis linked under 20,000 TCR beta sequences to specific HLA alleles. According to the authors, the approach could potentially be generalized to other disease states and immunological phenotypes. Some IMGT-functional V segments, including TRBV6-2 and TRBV6-3, could not be told apart with the 87-base-pair reads, so those segments were excluded. In both the original and validation cohorts, the classifier was reported to diagnose cytomegalovirus status with high specificity and sensitivity. A cluster of highly shared sequence variants was judged likely to represent a technical artifact of the sequencing pipeline. When HLA alleles, especially DR and DQ, strongly co-occurred, TCR associations were difficult to assign to individual alleles. Across donors, most TCR sequences were observed very rarely, whereas some public TCRs were present in many individuals. HLA typing was unavailable for some donors at each locus, so association tests used only the typed subset. A later genetic analysis associated a missense DCLRE1C variant with V-gene and J-gene trimming of TCR beta chains, and an independent cohort replicated the association.

The cohort was made up of hundreds of healthy bone marrow donors. At the time of sampling, all cohort members were nominally healthy, though unrecorded immune exposures were likely present. The donor tested CMV seropositive, placing the donor among the 290 or so seropositive members of the cohort. Every donor gave a peripheral blood sample, and the peripheral blood mononuclear cells from that sample were used for TCR beta sequencing. Genomic DNA extraction from the blood cell samples was performed with the Qiagen DNeasy Blood Extraction Kit. Comment on this clone: Its antigen specificity is not known. Within one base of it there is no much larger clone, and no base qualities were kept.

The receptor library was made with the immunoSEQ multiplex PCR assay. For the multiplex PCR, a mixture combining 60 forward primers for TCR Vbeta segments and 13 reverse primers for TCR Jbeta segments was used. The CDR3 region of rearranged TCR beta genes was amplified from genomic DNA with a multiplex PCR assay. On the Illumina HiSeq System, the amplified TCR beta libraries were sequenced as 87-base-pair reads. In the source study's methods: A later analysis counted approximately 74 million unique TCR beta chains across the 650 to 700 repertoires, and approximately 11 million of these chains were shared by at least two donors. A nearest-neighbor algorithm error-corrected the raw reads and collapsed the reads into unique sequences, merging closely related sequences to remove PCR and sequencing errors. V, D and J gene segments were assigned by aligning CDR3 sequences to IMGT reference sequences. Each retained sequence needed at least a six-nucleotide match to both a V gene segment and a J gene segment. A rearrangement counted as productive if the CDR3 had no stop codons and remained in frame with V and J, and every other rearrangement counted as non-productive. Following IMGT convention, CDR3 was defined as the stretch from the second conserved V-encoded cysteine up to the conserved J-encoded phenylalanine. The earlier analysis of 587 of the donors excluded sequences that lacked an unambiguous match to a single V gene segment. An earlier analysis of fewer than 750 of the donors called V segments functional above 56.7% productive rearrangements and segregating when the between-donor standard deviation exceeded 5%. A statistical classification framework was built to diagnose cytomegalovirus status from the catalog of TCR beta chain sequences. V and J gene assignment, in a later analysis, came from comparing TCR nucleotide sequences with IMGT/GENE-DB human TR gene sequences. In a later analysis, CDR3 sequences and most-parsimonious VDJ recombination scenarios were assigned using the TCRdist pipeline. In a later analysis, every TCR beta chain was defined by the combination of its CDR3 amino acid sequence and its V-gene family, and reads without a unique V-gene family were dropped. To address suspected cross-contamination and a sequencing artifact, a later analysis removed a few hundred highly shared, low-generation-probability nucleotide sequences. In a later analysis, a clonal expansion index for each public chain was calculated from normalized within-repertoire ranks of inferred template counts. A later analysis computed generation probabilities with a VDJ recombination model fitted to out-of-frame rearrangements, and checked the results against IGoR. In a later analysis, TCR-TCR, TCR-HLA and TCR-CMV co-occurrence was scored with hypergeometric tests, and a repertoire-size bias correction was applied to TCR pairs. In a later analysis, false discovery rates were estimated by permuting HLA or CMV assignments 20 times. In a later analysis, co-occurring TCRs were grouped using DBSCAN, and TCRdist sequence similarity was added for clustering within HLA-allele-positive subsets. Co-occurrence clustering excluded repertoires with fewer than 30,000 or more than 120,000 public chains, plus five with anomalous nucleotide sharing. TCRdb limited this immuneACCESS table to in-frame rearrangements with V and J called. A share of clones is missing; checked studies link under half to unresolved V genes, and the rest is unexplained. That table furnishes V, J and clone size, whereas the DNA furnished D and trimming. This sample comprises approximately 170,000 clones, around four fifths of them detected only once. The ten largest clones capture roughly 10% of the sample.

Sequenced material: PBMCs. This TCR was sampled from a young man in good health and CMV-seropositive. The rearrangement combines TRBV27 with TRBJ2-7; the D gene is perhaps TRBD1, from 6 matching bases. This receptor has the CDR3 CASSLDSSYEQYF. Here is the DNA: TGTGCCAGCAGTTTGGACAGCTCCTACGAGCAGTACTTC.